The rows below give T cell receptor beta chains drawn from one sample of a study of cytotoxic CD8 clonotypes in ibrutinib-treated CLL. The data were produced by immunoSEQ multiplex PCR, yet TCRdb's version contains in-frame clones alone and is incomplete. The sample has 150,000 to 200,000 clones, more than 70% seen once. This material consisted of PBMCs, taken at disease progression, from a patient treated with ibrutinib. The receptors were gathered from a human donor with chronic lymphocytic leukemia. Both conserved end residues are part of each CDR3. The D gene is left open where the match is weak. Only part of the rows carry a size: once, few, many, or a class if the clone is expanded.

size	D	J	V	DNA	CDR3
.	TRBD2	TRBJ2-7	TRBV5-1	TGCGCCAGCAGCGGAAGCGGGAGGGCCGGTTACGAGCAGTACTTC	CASSGSGRAGYEQYF
.	.	TRBJ2-2	TRBV18	TGTGCCAGCTCACCCTCAGGGAACACCGGGGAGCTGTTTTTT	CASSPSGNTGELFF
.	TRBD2	TRBJ2-7	TRBV19	TGTGCCAGCTCCAACCCGACTAGCGGGAACGAGCAGTACTTC	CASSNPTSGNEQYF
.	.	TRBJ2-3	TRBV5-1	TGCGCCAGCCGGCTCTCCGGATCGGACACAGATACGCAGTATTTT	CASRLSGSDTDTQYF
.	.	TRBJ2-1	TRBV7-7	TGTGCTAGCAGCTTAACTAGCCAGGGTGAGCAGTTCTTC	CASSLTSQGEQFF
.	.	TRBJ2-6	TRBV5-1	TGCGCCAGCAGCCCTGACGGTAGCTCTGGGGCCAACGTCCTGACTTTC	CASSPDGSSGANVLTF
.	TRBD1	TRBJ2-7	TRBV19	TGTGCCAGTAGTACAAATTCCGGGACAGGGTACGAGCAGTACTTC	CASSTNSGTGYEQYF
once	TRBD1	TRBJ2-3	TRBV10-3	TGTGCCATCAGTGTAGGGACAGACCTCACAGATACGCAGTATTTT	CAISVGTDLTDTQYF
.	.	TRBJ2-6	TRBV4-1	TGCGCCAGCAGCCAAGTTCAATCTGGGGCCAACGTCCTGACTTTC	CASSQVQSGANVLTF
.	TRBD1	TRBJ1-1	TRBV28	TGTGCCAGCAGCCCGGGACAGCGTGAAGCTTTCTTT	CASSPGQREAFF
.	.	TRBJ2-5	TRBV9	TGTGCCAGCAGCGCAACGCAGGGAGAGACCCAGTACTTC	CASSATQGETQYF
.	.	TRBJ2-7	TRBV6-1	TGTGCCAGCGGGGAAGAAGAGCAGTACTTC	CASGEEEQYF
few	.	TRBJ1-2	TRBV19	TGTGCCAGTAGTATTGAGGTAACGCGGCACTACACCTTC	CASSIEVTRHYTF
.	TRBD1	TRBJ2-7	TRBV28	TGTGCCAGCCGAGGACAGGGTAGGGGGGAGCAGTACTTC	CASRGQGRGEQYF
.	TRBD1	TRBJ2-7	TRBV4-2	TGTGCCAGCAGCCGCAAGGGACAGGGGTCGGGTAGAGACTACGAGCAGTACTTC	CASSRKGQGSGRDYEQYF
.	TRBD1	TRBJ1-5	TRBV18	TGTGCCAGCTCCCCGGTAGCGGGACAGGGAAATCAGCCCCAGCATTTT	CASSPVAGQGNQPQHF
few	.	TRBJ1-3	TRBV5-6	TGTGCCAGCAGCTTGGATCGGGGGGATTTATCTGGAAACACCATATATTTT	CASSLDRGDLSGNTIYF
.	.	TRBJ2-7	TRBV18	TGTGCCAGCTCACCAACTGGGTACGAGCAGTACTTC	CASSPTGYEQYF
.	.	TRBJ1-5	TRBV4-1	TGCGCCAGCAGCCAAGATCCCCCAGGAGCAAATCAGCCCCAGCATTTT	CASSQDPPGANQPQHF
.	.	TRBJ2-3	TRBV5-1	TGCGCCAGCAGCTTGGGACCGACAGGCACAGATACGCAGTATTTT	CASSLGPTGTDTQYF
.	TRBD1	TRBJ2-7	TRBV6-6	TGTGCCAGCAGTTACTCGGGACAGAACTCCTACGAGCAGTACTTC	CASSYSGQNSYEQYF
.	TRBD1	TRBJ2-2	TRBV30	TGTGCCTGGGGACAGGGAAACACCGGGGAGCTGTTTTTT	CAWGQGNTGELFF
many	TRBD1	TRBJ1-1	TRBV29-1	TGCAGCGTTGAGCAGACAGGGGGGAACACTGAAGCTTTCTTT	CSVEQTGGNTEAFF
.	TRBD1	TRBJ1-4	TRBV5-1	TGCGCCAGCAGACTGACAGGGGGTAATGAAAAACTGTTTTTT	CASRLTGGNEKLFF
.	TRBD1	TRBJ1-2	TRBV9	TGTGCCAGCAGCGAGGACAGGGGATTTTTCTATGGCTACACCTTC	CASSEDRGFFYGYTF
.	TRBD1	TRBJ1-1	TRBV5-4	TGTGCCAGCAGCTTAACGACAGGGTCTGAAGCTTTCTTT	CASSLTTGSEAFF
.	.	TRBJ2-7	TRBV5-4	TGTGCCAGCAGCCGGGGGTGGGAGGAAGGAGAGCAGTACTTC	CASSRGWEEGEQYF
.	TRBD1	TRBJ1-3	TRBV28	TGTGCCAGCAGTCCACCGACAGGGGCGGGTGGAAACACCATATATTTT	CASSPPTGAGGNTIYF